This T cell receptor (beta chain) was sequenced for a study of CD8 T cells in Susac syndrome (dated by TCRdb to between 2019 and 2020). Notes on the research overall: Among the sequenced Susac syndrome patients, more than five had clinically active disease and eight or nine were in clinical remission. At blood withdrawal, Susac syndrome patients were either therapy-naive, taking corticosteroids (in some cases with IVIg as well), or taking IVIg alone. Repertoire sequencing was used to test whether CD8+ T cell activation and differentiation in Susac syndrome was antigen driven.

From the cysteine up to the phenylalanine, the CDR3 has a length of 15 residues. CDR3 DNA is the only sequence kept; it has 45 bases, read in frame from the first base. Based on the germline V gene, the CDR1 and CDR2 sequences are MGHDK and SYGVNS. After removal of 4 bases from V and 4 bases from J, the junction retains 4 bases not matched to a gene. RNA was extracted using the RNeasy kit, and roughly 0.5 to 1 microgram was reverse transcribed with random hexamers. TCR beta CDR3 regions were amplified with the immunoSEQ multiplex PCR assay covering 54 Vbeta and 13 Jbeta segments. PCR amplification bias was corrected by using a synthetic template baseline for primer optimization and computational correction. Per the authors' processing: Only productive sequences were kept, with reads annotated to V, D and J genes according to IMGT and analyzed in immunoSEQ Analyzer. Clonality was computed as one minus Shannon entropy normalized by log2 of the number of productive unique sequences. Public and private clones were assessed among the 100 most prevalent clones of each patient and control. A clone was defined as Susac-specific if it was absent from the healthy and MS cohorts, from 950 to 1,300 published viral clones and from other ImmuneACCESS disease sequences. Using fastp trimming at Q25 and MiXCR clonotype assembly, TCRdb reanalyzed the public sequencing data and kept in-frame beta chains. Rows are unified per CDR3 protein, each entry keeping the most common DNA and genes. Clone size and V and J calls follow TCRdb, not the original study. In all, the sample holds 140,000 to 150,000 distinct CDR3 sequences, and around 95% of those were seen once. 0.075% to 0.09% of the sample lies in the top ten.

Peripheral blood CD8+ and CD4+ T cells from healthy donors, Susac syndrome patients and multiple sclerosis patients were profiled by high-throughput TCR beta sequencing. Susac syndrome patients met recently defined diagnostic criteria for definite or probable disease. Bulk CD8+ and CD4+ T cells were purified magnetically by negative isolation, whereas CD8+ TEMRA cells were enriched by FACS. Blood was drawn into EDTA tubes, processed within 24 hours, and PBMCs were isolated by density gradient centrifugation. PBMCs intended for TCR sequencing were cryopreserved in liquid nitrogen and thawed later in a water bath at 37 degrees C. Purity of sorted or isolated CD4+, CD8+ and CD8+ TEMRA cells was at least 90%. As regards this clonotype: The antigen it binds to is not known. Base qualities are not recorded, but no much larger clone differs from it by a single base.

Study-wide findings and limitations: The study acknowledged that relatively few individuals were included in the TCR sequencing and HLA analysis. In patients with Susac syndrome, the CD4+ T cell repertoire showed no detectable clonal expansion.

The specimen sequenced was CD4+ T cells from PBMCs. Recombination joined TRBV25-1 with TRBJ2-5, with 12 bases in between that match TRBD1. This clonotype was obtained from a human donor with Susac syndrome. The CDR3 here reads CASSGGQGAVETQYF. The sequenced DNA is TGTGCCAGCAGTGGGGGACAGGGGGCTGTAGAGACCCAGTACTTC.